Below are 32 T cell receptor beta chains sequenced from a single sample in a study of cytomegalovirus exposure and HLA in healthy donors (dated by TCRdb to about 2017). The method was the immunoSEQ multiplex PCR assay. For the multiplex PCR, a mixture combining 60 forward primers for TCR Vbeta segments and 13 reverse primers for TCR Jbeta segments was used. This immuneACCESS table, as held by TCRdb, lists in-frame sequences with V and J called but not all clones. Of the missing ones, under half trace to an unresolved V gene in checked studies; the others have no known cause. In this sample the table shows around 140,000 clones, roughly 79% of which occur a single time. The ten largest clones take up about 1.5% of the sample. Sequences were obtained from PBMCs. The receptors were gathered from a man aged 30-40 years in good health and CMV-seropositive.

The chain is built from TRBV18 and TRBJ2-3; possible D gene TRBD1, 6 bases. CDR3 length equals 14 residues. Trimming took off 0 bases at V and 5 bases at J, with 9 bases between the two ends. The V gene's germline CDR1 is KGHSH and CDR2 LQKENI. CDR3 DNA: TGTGCCAGCTCACCACCAGGGGGTGGAGATACGCAGTATTTT. This translates into CASSPPGGGDTQYF.

This clone occurred once. The chain uses TRBV20-1 and TRBJ2-7; D uncertain. The V gene's germline CDR1 is DFQATT and CDR2 SNEGSKA (reference sequence). The V gene lost 6 bases and the J gene lost 4 bases, with 10 bases spanning the gap. The CDR3 totals 11 residues. This CDR3 reads CSASISYEQYF. The CDR3, as DNA: TGCAGTGCAAGCATATCGTACGAGCAGTACTTC.

The chain uses TRBV5-1 and TRBJ2-2; maybe TRBD2 (6 bases). The CDR3 is 18 residues long. The ends were cut back, 4 bases at V and 1 base at J, with 20 bases in the middle. CDR1 is SGHRS and CDR2 is YFSETQ in the germline V gene. The CDR3 DNA is TGCGCCAGCAGCGGAGGGGCAACCCCATCCCAGAACACCGGGGAGCTGTTTTTT. Translating gives CASSGGATPSQNTGELFF.

The V and J genes are TRBV14 and TRBJ1-5; perhaps TRBD1 as D (5 bases). The germline V gene has CDR1 SGHDN and CDR2 FVKESK. Trimming shortened V by 5 bases and J by 7 bases, and 12 bases separated the two germline ends. The CDR3 is 13 amino acids. The CDR3 sequence is CASSWGGDQPQHF. The CDR3 DNA sequence: TGTGCCAGCAGCTGGGGGGGGGACCAGCCCCAGCATTTT. Complete variable domain (other parts from reference TRBV14 and TRBJ1-5): EAGVTQFPSHSVIEKGQTVTLRCDPISGHDNLYWYRRVMGKEIKFLLHFVKESKQDESGMPNNRFLAERTGGTYSTLKVQPAELEDSGVYFCASSWGGDQPQHFGDGTRLSIL.

The rearrangement uses TRBV7-3 and TRBJ2-3; 9 bases are shared with TRBD2. The CDR3 is made up of 15 amino acids. The trim removed 2 bases at V and 3 bases at J, leaving 3 bases unmatched. In germline, CDR1 is SGHTA, CDR2 FQGTGA. CDR3 nucleotides: TGTGCCAGCAGCTTAGGGCTAGCGGGAACAGATACGCAGTATTTT. Amino acid sequence: CASSLGLAGTDTQYF.

This clone occurred once. The chain combines TRBV28 with TRBJ2-3, with D maybe TRBD2 (7 bases). The CDR3 sequence is 15 residues long. Trimming took off 8 bases at V and 2 bases at J, with 17 bases between the two ends. Germline V lookup: CDR1 MDHEN, CDR2 SYDVKM. This CDR3 reads CASLGGGANTDTQYF. In DNA, the CDR3 is TGTGCCAGCTTGGGAGGGGGGGCCAACACAGATACGCAGTATTTT.

J is TRBJ2-7 and V is TRBV12-1; TRBD1, the table's D call, lacks a check against the DNA. TRBV12-1 is a recognized pseudogene. The CDR3 loop spans 16 amino acids. The CDR3 is CASSFAGVASSYEQYF. In DNA form, the CDR3 reads TGTGCCAGCAGCTTTGCAGGGGTCGCCTCCTCCTACGAGCAGTACTTC.

The chain employs TRBV10-3 and TRBJ2-5, with D tentatively TRBD2 (5 bases). V lost 6 bases, J lost 2 bases, and 10 bases lay in between. The germline CDR1 and CDR2 sequences are ENHRY and SYGVKD. The CDR3 is 13 residues long. CDR3 DNA sequence: TGTGCCATCAGATCGAGCGGACAAGAGACCCAGTACTTC. Protein sequence: CAIRSSGQETQYF.

V gene TRBV9 combines with J gene TRBJ1-4, with 7 nucleotides matching TRBD1. CDR1 SGDLS and CDR2 YYNGEE come from the germline V gene. The J segment lost 0 bases and the V segment lost 1 base, leaving 6 bases of the junction unmatched. The CDR3 extends over 17 amino acids. The CDR3 spells CASSVRQGIATNEKLFF. CDR3 DNA: TGTGCCAGCAGCGTACGACAGGGAATAGCAACTAATGAAAAACTGTTTTTT.

The V gene is TRBV18, the J gene TRBJ2-5; D uncertain. V was pared by 3 bases and J by 5 bases, with 7 bases between. The CDR3 length is 12 residues. Germline V gene lookup returns CDR1 KGHSH and CDR2 LQKENI. CDR3 sequence (DNA): TGTGCCAGCTCACCCTCCGGGGAGACCCAGTACTTC. Encoded protein: CASSPSGETQYF.

J is TRBJ2-3 and V is TRBV6-5, with D perhaps matching TRBD1 (7 bases). The length of the CDR3 is 15 residues. Trimming removed 10 bases at V and 3 bases at J, with 20 bases between. Looked up from germline, CDR1 is MNHEY and CDR2 is SVGAGI. The CDR3 is CATRRDRGLTDTQYF. The CDR3 coding sequence is TGTGCCACGCGGAGGGACAGAGGTCTAACAGATACGCAGTATTTT.

V gene TRBV28 combines with J gene TRBJ2-7, with a possible D match to TRBD2 (5 bases). The length of the CDR3 is 14 residues. Germline CDR1 MDHEN, CDR2 SYDVKM. V shed 3 bases and J shed 3 bases, with 12 bases lying between them. The CDR3 DNA reads as TGTGCCAGCAGTTTCCGGCGGGTAAACTACGAGCAGTACTTC. Its protein product is CASSFRRVNYEQYF.

This clone has more than one count but fewer than ten. The rearrangement links TRBV28 to TRBJ2-1; no reliable D call. Trimming pared 7 bases from V and 10 bases from J, leaving 11 bases between. From germline, CDR1 is MDHEN and CDR2 SYDVKM. The CDR3 extends over 11 amino acids. Here the CDR3 DNA reads TGTGCCAGCATTACACCGAGGGAGCAGTTCTTC. Translation: CASITPREQFF. The variable domain in full, with the rest retrieved from reference TRBV28 and TRBJ2-1, is DVKVTQSSRYLVKRTGEKVFLECVQDMDHENMFWYRQDPGLGLRLIYFSYDVKMKEKGDIPEGYSVSREKKERFSLILESASTNQTSMYLCASITPREQFFGPGTRLTVL.

This clone was counted a single time. J is TRBJ2-3 and V is TRBV7-6; 10 positions match TRBD2. J lost 4 bases, V lost 7 bases, and 23 bases had no gene match. The germline CDR1 and CDR2 sequences are SGHVS and FNYEAQ. CDR3 size: 20 residues. The CDR3, as DNA: TGTGCCAGCAACCCTACCTGGCAACTAGCGGGAAGAGGAGGGGCAGATACGCAGTATTTT. Residues: CASNPTWQLAGRGGADTQYF. The full variable domain, with the rest looked up from reference TRBV7-6 and TRBJ2-3, is GAGVSQSPRYKVTKRGQDVALRCDPISGHVSLYWYRQALGQGPEFLTYFNYEAQQDKSGLPNDRFSAERPEGSISTLTIQRTEQRDSAMYRCASNPTWQLAGRGGADTQYFGPGTRLTVL.

The chain recombines TRBV9 with TRBJ1-1; D perhaps matches TRBD1 (5 bases). Germline V gene lookup returns CDR1 SGDLS and CDR2 YYNGEE. The CDR3 consists of 13 residues. Trimming removed 0 bases from V and 6 bases from J, with 9 bases in between. This CDR3 reads CASSVVGGAEAFF. Here the CDR3 DNA reads TGTGCCAGCAGCGTAGTGGGGGGGGCTGAAGCTTTCTTT.

The chain recombines TRBV21-1 with TRBJ1-1. TRBV21-1 is noted as a pseudogene. The CDR3 runs to 14 residues. CDR3 residues: CASSRTGVATEAFF. In DNA form, the CDR3 reads TGTGCCAGCAGCAGAACGGGGGTGGCCACTGAAGCTTTCTTT.

The gene calls are TRBV28 and TRBJ1-4; TRBD1 is a possible D gene (6 bases). The germline CDR1 and CDR2 sequences are MDHEN and SYDVKM. V lost 6 bases and J lost 8, with 10 bases in between. The CDR3 sequence is 12 residues long. The CDR3 loop reads CASRSRGEKLFF. DNA of the CDR3: TGTGCCAGCAGATCTAGGGGGGAAAAACTGTTTTTT.

The chain combines TRBV18 with TRBJ2-2; 10 nucleotides line up with TRBD1. CDR1 and CDR2 from the germline V gene are KGHSH and LQKENI. The CDR3 covers 19 residues. The ends lost 2 bases at V and 3 bases at J; junction bases unmatched: 12. The CDR3 is CASSPYTHGTGADTGELFF. CDR3 DNA: TGTGCCAGCTCACCATACACTCACGGGACAGGGGCCGACACCGGGGAGCTGTTTTTT.

The genes are TRBV7-9 and TRBJ2-7; D not certain. The CDR3 contains 12 residues. V lost 4 bases and J lost 4, with 8 bases in between. CDR1 is SEHNR, CDR2 FQNEAQ, per germline (reference sequence). Written as DNA, the CDR3 is TGTGCCAGCAGCTCAACAGATTACGAGCAGTACTTC. It specifies CASSSTDYEQYF.

Only a few counts were recorded for this clone. The chain has TRBV4-1 and TRBJ1-1; D is perhaps TRBD1 (5 bases). Germline V CDR1 and CDR2: MGHRA, YSYEKL. Trimming removed 3 bases from V and 5 bases from J, with 19 bases in between. The CDR3 is made up of 16 amino acids. CDR3: CASSQGPYFGGTEAFF. The DNA of the CDR3 is TGCGCCAGCAGCCAGGGACCTTATTTTGGGGGGACTGAAGCTTTCTTT.

The gene calls are TRBV7-6 and TRBJ2-7, with 9 bases aligning to TRBD2. This CDR3 region has 14 residues. V lost 3 bases to trimming and J lost 6 bases; unmatched junction nucleotides: 6. The germline V gene encodes CDR1 SGHVS and CDR2 FNYEAQ. CDR3 DNA sequence: TGTGCCAGCAGCTTTTTAGCGGGAGAGGGCGAGCAGTACTTC. Protein: CASSFLAGEGEQYF.

V usage is TRBV9 and J usage is TRBJ2-1; TRBD2 aligns across 11 bases. The CDR3 loop spans 18 amino acids. V was clipped by 2 bases and J by 4 bases; unmatched bases: 11. Germline V gives CDR1 SGDLS, CDR2 YYNGEE. The CDR3 reads CASSVPATGTSGYNEQFF. For the CDR3, the DNA is TGTGCCAGCAGCGTCCCTGCTACCGGGACTAGCGGATACAATGAGCAGTTCTTC.

This chain joins TRBV4-1 and TRBJ2-2; D is perhaps TRBD2 (6 bases). Between the trimmed V and J ends, which lost 4 bases and 5 bases, there was a span of 14 bases. This CDR3 spans 15 amino acids. Germline V CDR1 and CDR2: MGHRA, YSYEKL. CDR3: CASSRRDGHTGELFF. CDR3 DNA sequence: TGCGCCAGCAGCCGGAGGGACGGACATACCGGGGAGCTGTTTTTT.

This clone has just a few counts. The chain employs TRBV5-5 and TRBJ2-2; no reliable D call. The CDR3 contains 13 residues. V lost 3 bases to trimming and J lost 6 bases, with 9 bases between them. Looked up from germline, CDR1 is SGHKS and CDR2 is YYEKEE (reference sequence). CDR3 region: CASSSTEAGELFF. CDR3 DNA sequence: TGTGCCAGCAGCTCTACAGAAGCCGGGGAGCTGTTTTTT.

A few counts support this clone. The V and J genes are TRBV19 and TRBJ2-2, with D possibly matching TRBD2 (5 bases). Germline V gives CDR1 LNHDA, CDR2 SQIVND (reference sequence). Trimming took 8 bases from V and 2 from J, leaving 12 bases between them. The length of the CDR3 is 14 residues. As DNA, the CDR3 is TGTGCCAGTTCGCGGACTTTTAACACCGGGGAGCTGTTTTTT. It is translated as CASSRTFNTGELFF. The full variable domain, completed using reference TRBV19 and TRBJ2-2, is DGGITQSPKYLFRKEGQNVTLSCEQNLNHDAMYWYRQDPGQGLRLIYYSQIVNDFQKGDIAEGYSVSREKKESFPLTVTSAQKNPTAFYLCASSRTFNTGELFFGEGSRLTVL.

The chain carries TRBV15 and TRBJ1-2; D perhaps matches TRBD1 (5 bases). This CDR3 comprises 15 residues. Germline-derived CDR1 and CDR2 are LNHNV and YYDKDF (reference sequence). V gave up 5 bases and J gave up 4 bases, with 17 bases separating them. In DNA form, the CDR3 reads TGTGCCACCAGCGAAGACGCGGGGGAGGGCTATGGCTACACCTTC. Encoded protein: CATSEDAGEGYGYTF.

The rearrangement links TRBV11-2 to TRBJ2-1, with 7 bases matching TRBD2. The CDR3 spans 15 residues. With V trimmed by 5 bases and J by 0 bases, 4 bases remained unmatched. Germline loops: CDR1 SGHAT, CDR2 FQNNGV. The CDR3 DNA reads TGTGCCAGCAGCACGACTAGCTACTCCTACAATGAGCAGTTCTTC. Its protein product is CASSTTSYSYNEQFF.

This chain connects TRBV7-8 to TRBJ2-1, with TRBD2 matching over 12 bases. In germline, CDR1 is SGHVS, CDR2 FQNEAQ. The CDR3 is 16 amino acids. With V trimmed by 4 bases and J by 3 bases, 4 bases remained unmatched. The DNA for the CDR3 is TGTGCCAGCAGCTCCCCGGGACTAGCGGGCTACAATGAGCAGTTCTTC. This gives the protein CASSSPGLAGYNEQFF. Full variable domain (rest looked up from reference TRBV7-8 and TRBJ2-1): GAGVSQSPRYKVAKRGQDVALRCDPISGHVSLFWYQQALGQGPEFLTYFQNEAQLDKSGLPSDRFFAERPEGSVSTLKIQRTQQEDSAVYLCASSSPGLAGYNEQFFGPGTRLTVL.

V is TRBV5-1 and J is TRBJ2-7; no definite D call. This CDR3 has 14 residues. Germline V gives CDR1 SGHRS, CDR2 YFSETQ. The germline V and J ends were trimmed by 1 base and 2 bases, with 10 bases remaining between them. CDR3 in amino acids: CASSLIVQPYEQYF. The CDR3 nucleotides read TGCGCCAGCAGCTTGATAGTACAGCCCTACGAGCAGTACTTC.

J is TRBJ2-7 and V is TRBV5-4; tentative D call: TRBD1 (6 bases). CDR3 size: 14 residues. Per germline, CDR1 SGHNT and CDR2 YYREEE (reference sequence). The germline V and J ends were trimmed by 2 bases and 0 bases, with 9 bases remaining between them. DNA of the CDR3: TGTGCCAGCAGCTTAGGGGACAACTCCTACGAGCAGTACTTC. It specifies CASSLGDNSYEQYF.

The chain has TRBV7-3 and TRBJ1-3; D remains unclear. The germline CDR1 and CDR2 sequences are SGHTA and FQGTGA. V was clipped by 1 base and J by 2 bases, with 9 bases between them. The CDR3 is made up of 15 amino acids. In nucleotides, the CDR3 is TGTGCCAGCAGCTTAAATGGGCAGCCTGGAAACACCATATATTTT. Protein: CASSLNGQPGNTIYF. Variable domain in full (rest from reference TRBV7-3 and TRBJ1-3): GAGVSQTPSNKVTEKGKYVELRCDPISGHTALYWYRQSLGQGPEFLIYFQGTGAADDSGLPNDRFFAVRPEGSVSTLKIQRTERGDSAVYLCASSLNGQPGNTIYFGEGSWLTVV.

The chain employs TRBV7-9 and TRBJ1-1, with 7 bases matching TRBD1. Germline-derived CDR1 and CDR2 are SEHNR and FQNEAQ (reference sequence). V dropped 1 base and J dropped 0; count of bases not matched to a gene: 2. CDR3 length: 15 amino acids. CDR3 in amino acids: CASSLVGTVNTEAFF. CDR3 in DNA: TGTGCCAGCAGCTTAGTTGGGACAGTGAACACTGAAGCTTTCTTT. Combining the CDR3 with reference TRBV7-9 and TRBJ1-1 gives the whole variable domain DTGVSQNPRHKITKRGQNVTFRCDPISEHNRLYWYRQTLGQGPEFLTYFQNEAQLEKSRLLSDRFSAERPKGSFSTLEIQRTEQGDSAMYLCASSLVGTVNTEAFFGQGTRLTVV.